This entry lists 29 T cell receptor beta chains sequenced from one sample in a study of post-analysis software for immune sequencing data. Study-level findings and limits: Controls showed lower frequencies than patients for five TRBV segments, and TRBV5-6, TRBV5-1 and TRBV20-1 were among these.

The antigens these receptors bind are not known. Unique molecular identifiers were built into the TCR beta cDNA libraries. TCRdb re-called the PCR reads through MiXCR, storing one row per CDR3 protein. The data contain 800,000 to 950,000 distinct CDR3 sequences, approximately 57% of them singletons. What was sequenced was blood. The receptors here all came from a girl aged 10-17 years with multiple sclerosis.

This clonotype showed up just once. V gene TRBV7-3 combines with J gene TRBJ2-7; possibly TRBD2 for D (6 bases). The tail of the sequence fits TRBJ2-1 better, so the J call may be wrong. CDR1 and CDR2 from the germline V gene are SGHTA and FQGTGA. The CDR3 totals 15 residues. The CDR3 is CASSHRLAKNNEQFF. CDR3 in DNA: TGTGCCAGCAGCCACAGGCTAGCGAAAAACAATGAGCAGTTCTTC.

The CDR3: CASSLIGDEQYF. The CDR3 coding sequence is TGTGCCAGCAGTTTAATCGGTGACGAGCAGTACTTC. This sequence joins TRBV27 and TRBJ2-5, with D unclear. The DNA end is a closer match to TRBJ2-7, so the J assignment may be wrong. CDR1 is MNHEY and CDR2 is SMNVEV in the germline V gene (reference sequence). The length of the CDR3 is 12 residues.

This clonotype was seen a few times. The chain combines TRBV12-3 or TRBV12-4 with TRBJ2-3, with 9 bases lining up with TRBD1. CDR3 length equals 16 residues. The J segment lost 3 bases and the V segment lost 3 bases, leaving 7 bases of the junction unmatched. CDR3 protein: CASSFGQGKATDTQYF. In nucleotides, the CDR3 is TGTGCCAGCAGTTTCGGACAGGGGAAGGCGACAGATACGCAGTATTTT.

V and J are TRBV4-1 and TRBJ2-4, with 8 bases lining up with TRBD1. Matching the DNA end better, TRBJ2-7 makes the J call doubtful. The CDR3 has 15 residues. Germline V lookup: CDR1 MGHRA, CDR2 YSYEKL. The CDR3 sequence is CASSQVTQGVYEQYF. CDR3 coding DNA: TGCGCCAGCAGCCAAGTCACACAGGGGGTCTACGAGCAGTACTTC.

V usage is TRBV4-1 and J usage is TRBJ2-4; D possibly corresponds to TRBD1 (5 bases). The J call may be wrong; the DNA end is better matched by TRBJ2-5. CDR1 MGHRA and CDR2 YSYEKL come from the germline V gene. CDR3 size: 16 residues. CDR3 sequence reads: CASSQELTTVQETQYF. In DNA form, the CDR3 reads TGCGCCAGCAGCCAAGAGCTTACGACAGTTCAAGAGACCCAGTACTTC.

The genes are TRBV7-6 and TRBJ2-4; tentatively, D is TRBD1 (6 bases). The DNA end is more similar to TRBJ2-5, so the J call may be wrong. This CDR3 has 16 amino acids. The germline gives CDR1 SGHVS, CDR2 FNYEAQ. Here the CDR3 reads CASSLAPGASGETQYF. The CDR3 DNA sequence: TGTGCCAGCAGCTTAGCGCCAGGGGCATCCGGAGAGACCCAGTACTTC.

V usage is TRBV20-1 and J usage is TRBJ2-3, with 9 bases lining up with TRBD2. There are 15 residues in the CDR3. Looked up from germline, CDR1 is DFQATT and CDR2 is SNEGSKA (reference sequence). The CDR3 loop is CTRGRLAESTDTQYF. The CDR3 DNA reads TGCACCCGGGGCCGACTAGCGGAGAGCACAGATACGCAGTATTTT.

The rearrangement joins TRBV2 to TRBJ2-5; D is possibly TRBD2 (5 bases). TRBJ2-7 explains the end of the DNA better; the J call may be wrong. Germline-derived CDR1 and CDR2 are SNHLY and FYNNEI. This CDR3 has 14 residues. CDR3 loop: CASTAAIGAYEQYF. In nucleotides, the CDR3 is TGTGCCAGCACGGCGGCTATCGGGGCCTACGAGCAGTACTTC.

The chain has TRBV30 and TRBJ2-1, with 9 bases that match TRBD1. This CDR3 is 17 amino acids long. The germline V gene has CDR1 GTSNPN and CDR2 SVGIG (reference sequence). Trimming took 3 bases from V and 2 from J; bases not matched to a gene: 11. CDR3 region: CAWRLITGTGTYNEQFF. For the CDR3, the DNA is TGTGCCTGGAGGCTCATTACCGGGACAGGGACCTACAATGAGCAGTTCTTC.

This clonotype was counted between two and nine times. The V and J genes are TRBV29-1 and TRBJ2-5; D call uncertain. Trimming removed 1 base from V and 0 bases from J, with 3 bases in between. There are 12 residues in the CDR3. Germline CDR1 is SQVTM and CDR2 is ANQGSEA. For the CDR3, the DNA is TGCAGCGTTGAAGCCCACCAAGAGACCCAGTACTTC. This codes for CSVEAHQETQYF.

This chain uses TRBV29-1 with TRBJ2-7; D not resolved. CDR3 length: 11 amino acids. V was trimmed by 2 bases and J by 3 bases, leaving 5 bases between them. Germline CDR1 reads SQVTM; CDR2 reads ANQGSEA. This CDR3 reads CSVEMSYEQYF. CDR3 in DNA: TGCAGCGTTGAAATGAGCTACGAGCAGTACTTC.

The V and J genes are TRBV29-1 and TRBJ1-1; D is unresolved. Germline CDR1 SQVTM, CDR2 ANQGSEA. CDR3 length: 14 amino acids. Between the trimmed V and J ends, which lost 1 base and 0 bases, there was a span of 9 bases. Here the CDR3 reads CSVEGQSVNTEAFF. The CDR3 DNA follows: TGCAGCGTTGAAGGGCAGTCGGTGAACACTGAAGCTTTCTTT.

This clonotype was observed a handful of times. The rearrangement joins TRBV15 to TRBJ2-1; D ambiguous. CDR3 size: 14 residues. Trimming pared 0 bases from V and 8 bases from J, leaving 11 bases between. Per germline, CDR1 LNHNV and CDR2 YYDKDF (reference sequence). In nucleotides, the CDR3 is TGTGCCACCAGCAGAGATTTGCAGAGCGATGAGCAGTTCTTC. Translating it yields CATSRDLQSDEQFF. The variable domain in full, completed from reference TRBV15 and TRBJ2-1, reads DAMVIQNPRYQVTQFGKPVTLSCSQTLNHNVMYWYQQKSSQAPKLLFHYYDKDFNNEADTPDNFQSRRPNTSFCFLDIRSPGLGDTAMYLCATSRDLQSDEQFFGPGTRLTVL.

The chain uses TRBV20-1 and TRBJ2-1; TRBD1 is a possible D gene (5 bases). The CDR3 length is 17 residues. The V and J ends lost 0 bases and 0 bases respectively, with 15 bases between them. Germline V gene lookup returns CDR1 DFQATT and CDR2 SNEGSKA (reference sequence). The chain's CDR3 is CSARDQGGTHSYNEQFF. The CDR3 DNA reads TGCAGTGCTAGAGATCAGGGTGGTACTCACTCCTACAATGAGCAGTTCTTC.

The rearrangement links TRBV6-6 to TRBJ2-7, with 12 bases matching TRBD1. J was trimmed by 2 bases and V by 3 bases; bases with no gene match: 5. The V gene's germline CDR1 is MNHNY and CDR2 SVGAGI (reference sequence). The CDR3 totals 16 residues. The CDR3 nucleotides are TGTGCCAGCAGTTATTCGGGACAGGGGGCCCCCTACGAGCAGTACTTC. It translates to CASSYSGQGAPYEQYF.

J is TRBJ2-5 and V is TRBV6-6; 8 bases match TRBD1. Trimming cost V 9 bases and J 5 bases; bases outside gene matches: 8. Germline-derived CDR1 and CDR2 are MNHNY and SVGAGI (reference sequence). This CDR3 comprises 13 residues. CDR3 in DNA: TGTGCCAGTCTCAGGGGGCCGTGGGAGACCCAGTACTTC. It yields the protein CASLRGPWETQYF.

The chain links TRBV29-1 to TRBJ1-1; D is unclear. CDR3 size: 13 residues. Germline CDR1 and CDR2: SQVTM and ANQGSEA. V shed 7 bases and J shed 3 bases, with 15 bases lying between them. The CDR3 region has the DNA TGCAGCGCCTCCGTCAGCGGGGACACTGAAGCTTTCTTT. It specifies CSASVSGDTEAFF.

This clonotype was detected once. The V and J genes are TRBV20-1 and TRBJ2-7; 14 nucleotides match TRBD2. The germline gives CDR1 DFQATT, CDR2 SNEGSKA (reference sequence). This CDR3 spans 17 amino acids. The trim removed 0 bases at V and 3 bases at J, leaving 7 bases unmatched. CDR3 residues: CSARDPGGTSGSYEQYF. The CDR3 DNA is TGCAGTGCTAGAGATCCCGGGGGGACTAGCGGGAGCTACGAGCAGTACTTC.

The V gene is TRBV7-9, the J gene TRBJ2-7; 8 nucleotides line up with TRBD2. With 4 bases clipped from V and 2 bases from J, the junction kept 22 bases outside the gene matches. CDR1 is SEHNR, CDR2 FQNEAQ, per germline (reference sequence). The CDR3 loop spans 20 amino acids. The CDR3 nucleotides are TGTGCCAGCAGCTCCCCAACGGGGGGGTTGGCCGCGCCTGAACCCTACGAGCAGTACTTC. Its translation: CASSSPTGGLAAPEPYEQYF. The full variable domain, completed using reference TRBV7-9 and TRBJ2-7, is DTGVSQNPRHKITKRGQNVTFRCDPISEHNRLYWYRQTLGQGPEFLTYFQNEAQLEKSRLLSDRFSAERPKGSFSTLEIQRTEQGDSAMYLCASSSPTGGLAAPEPYEQYFGPGTRLTVT.

The CDR3 loop reads CASSWQRSGAFF. CDR3 nucleotides: TGTGCCAGCAGCTGGCAACGGAGTGGTGCTTTCTTT. This chain uses TRBV13 with TRBJ1-1, with unresolved D. The CDR3 is 12 residues long. The V and J ends lost 4 bases and 11 bases respectively, with 14 bases between them. CDR1 and CDR2 from the germline V gene are PRHDT and FYEKMQ (reference sequence).

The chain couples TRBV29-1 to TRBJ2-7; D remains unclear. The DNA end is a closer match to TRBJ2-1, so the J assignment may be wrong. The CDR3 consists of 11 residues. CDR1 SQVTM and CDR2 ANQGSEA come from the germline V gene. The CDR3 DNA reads TGCAGCGCCCGATACCATGTTGAGCAGTTCTTC. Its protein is CSARYHVEQFF.

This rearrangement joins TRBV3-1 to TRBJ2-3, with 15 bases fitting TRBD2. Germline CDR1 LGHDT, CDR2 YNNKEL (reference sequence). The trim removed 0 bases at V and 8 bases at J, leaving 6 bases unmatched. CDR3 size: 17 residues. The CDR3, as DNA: TGTGCCAGCAGCCAAGAGGGACTAGCGGGAGGCCGGGGTACGCAGTATTTT. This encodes CASSQEGLAGGRGTQYF.

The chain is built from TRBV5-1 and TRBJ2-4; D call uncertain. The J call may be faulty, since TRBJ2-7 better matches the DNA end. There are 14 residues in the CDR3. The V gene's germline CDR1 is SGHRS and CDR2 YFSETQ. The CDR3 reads CASSLALVNYEQYF. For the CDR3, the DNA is TGCGCCAGCAGCTTGGCCTTGGTAAACTACGAGCAGTACTTC.

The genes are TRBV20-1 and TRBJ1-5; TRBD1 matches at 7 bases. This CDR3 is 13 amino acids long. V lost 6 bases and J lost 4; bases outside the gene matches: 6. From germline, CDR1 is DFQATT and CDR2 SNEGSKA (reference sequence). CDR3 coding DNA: TGCAGTGCCGGGGGACAGTTAAATCAGCCCCAGCATTTT. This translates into CSAGGQLNQPQHF.

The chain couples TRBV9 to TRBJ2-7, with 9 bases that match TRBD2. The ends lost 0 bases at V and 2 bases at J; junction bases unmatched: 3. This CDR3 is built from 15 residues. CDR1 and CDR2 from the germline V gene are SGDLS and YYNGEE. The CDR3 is CASSVAGGGAYEQYF. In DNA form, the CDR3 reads TGTGCCAGCAGCGTAGCGGGCGGGGGGGCCTACGAGCAGTACTTC.

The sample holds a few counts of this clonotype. The CDR3 nucleotides are TGTGCCATCAGTGGGGCTCCGGGACAGGGAAGCTCTGGGGCCAACGTCCTGACTTTC. Translated, it gives CAISGAPGQGSSGANVLTF. The chain links TRBV10-3 to TRBJ2-6, with TRBD1 matching over 9 bases. The V segment lost 4 bases and the J segment 0 bases; nucleotides outside the gene matches: 10. Germline lookup yields CDR1 ENHRY and CDR2 SYGVKD. The CDR3 runs 19 residues.

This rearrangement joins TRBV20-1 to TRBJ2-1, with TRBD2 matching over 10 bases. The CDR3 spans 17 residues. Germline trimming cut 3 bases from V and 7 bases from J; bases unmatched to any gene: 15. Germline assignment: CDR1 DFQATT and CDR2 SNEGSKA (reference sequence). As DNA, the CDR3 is TGCAGTGCTAGTCGTAGCGGGAGGCCACACTTCGGGAATGAGCAGTTCTTC. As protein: CSASRSGRPHFGNEQFF.

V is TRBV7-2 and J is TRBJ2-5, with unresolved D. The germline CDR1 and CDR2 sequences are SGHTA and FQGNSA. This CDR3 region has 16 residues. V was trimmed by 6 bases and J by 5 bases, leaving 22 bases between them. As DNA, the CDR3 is TGTGCCAGCAGTTGGGAAAGGGCCGGGCCCCTGGAGACCCAGTACTTC. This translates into CASSWERAGPLETQYF.

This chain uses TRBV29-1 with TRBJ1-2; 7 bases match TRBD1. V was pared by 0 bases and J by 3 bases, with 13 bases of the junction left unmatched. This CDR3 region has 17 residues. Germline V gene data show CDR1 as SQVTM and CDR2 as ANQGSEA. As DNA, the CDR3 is TGCAGCGTTGAAGATCGATTCAAGGGGGCGACCTACTATGGCTACACCTTC. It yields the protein CSVEDRFKGATYYGYTF. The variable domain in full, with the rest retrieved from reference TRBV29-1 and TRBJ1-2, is SAVISQKPSRDICQRGTSLTIQCQVDSQVTMMFWYRQQPGQSLTLIATANQGSEATYESGFVIDKFPISRPNLTFSTLTVSNMSPEDSSIYLCSVEDRFKGATYYGYTFGSGTRLTVV.